These 18 T cell receptor beta chains came from one sample sequenced in a study of metastatic and nonmetastatic thyroid tumors (dated by TCRdb to between 2020 and 2021). Library preparation was by PCR. This sample was sequenced with an Illumina HiSeq 4000. TCRdb handled the public reads itself, with Q25 trimming in fastp and clone calling in MiXCR, and kept productive beta chains. In this sample the table shows 91,000 or so clones, more than 9.5% of which occur a single time. About 11% of the sample belongs to the ten largest clones. No treatment had been received by any patient before thyroid surgery. Sequencing was done on a sample of blood. These receptor sequences come from a female donor with papillary thyroid cancer or a benign thyroid nodule (not recorded which). Some clones in this sample may be carry-over from other donors' samples.

V and J are TRBV30 and TRBJ1-5; D is perhaps TRBD1 (5 bases). V gave up 3 bases and J gave up 4 bases, with 13 bases separating them. CDR1 and CDR2 from the germline V gene are GTSNPN and SVGIG (reference sequence). The CDR3 sequence is 14 residues long. The CDR3: CAWSRDGGNQPQHF. The CDR3 DNA reads as TGTGCCTGGAGCCGGGACGGAGGGAATCAGCCCCAGCATTTT.

This clone appeared many times. V is TRBV7-9 and J is TRBJ2-7; D is uncertain. CDR1 SEHNR and CDR2 FQNEAQ come from the germline V gene (reference sequence). The germline V and J ends were trimmed by 1 base and 2 bases, with 3 bases remaining between them. The CDR3 loop spans 12 amino acids. This CDR3 is CASSLGTYEQYF. CDR3 sequence (DNA): TGTGCCAGCAGCTTAGGGACCTACGAGCAGTACTTC.

This clone was found many times. This sample also contains other DNA sequences that code for the same CDR3. V gene TRBV24-1 combines with J gene TRBJ2-3, with 8 nucleotides matching TRBD2. J gave up 3 bases and V 9 bases, and 10 bases lay outside the gene matches. This CDR3 contains 15 residues. Per germline, CDR1 KGHDR and CDR2 SFDVKD. As DNA, the CDR3 is TGTGCCACCGCTGGGAGCGGGAGCGGGACAGATACGCAGTATTTT. Residues: CATAGSGSGTDTQYF.

This clone was counted at least ten times. This sample includes further DNA sequences coding for the same CDR3. The CDR3 loop is CASSHPFIQGARDTEAFF. DNA for the CDR3: TGTGCCAGCAGCCACCCATTTATCCAGGGGGCACGGGACACTGAAGCTTTCTTT. V gene TRBV6-5 combines with J gene TRBJ1-1; the match to TRBD1 covers 8 bases. V lost 6 bases to trimming and J lost 3 bases; unmatched junction nucleotides: 18. The CDR3 has 18 residues. Germline V lookup: CDR1 MNHEY, CDR2 SVGAGI.

This clone was seen repeatedly, ten times or more. V usage is TRBV6-1 and J usage is TRBJ2-7, with D uncertain. Trimming shortened V by 5 bases and J by 2 bases, and 13 bases separated the two germline ends. CDR1 is MNHNS and CDR2 is SASEGT in the germline V gene. The CDR3 is 14 amino acids. In nucleotides, the CDR3 is TGTGCCAGCAGTCCCACAGATTTAACCTACGAGCAGTACTTC. Encoded protein: CASSPTDLTYEQYF.

This clone was seen ten or more times. This chain links TRBV6-2 or TRBV6-3 with TRBJ2-1; 14 bases are a match to TRBD2. CDR1 is MNHEY and CDR2 is SVGEGT in the germline V gene. The CDR3 covers 18 residues. Germline trimming cut 0 bases from V and 4 bases from J; bases unmatched to any gene: 5. CDR3 in amino acids: CASSYSGLAGVVYNEQFF. Here the CDR3 DNA reads TGTGCCAGCAGTTACTCGGGACTAGCGGGAGTGGTTTACAATGAGCAGTTCTTC.

This clone showed up many times. J is TRBJ2-6 and V is TRBV2, with 7 bases matching TRBD1. The trim removed 6 bases at V and 2 bases at J, leaving 4 bases unmatched. CDR1 is SNHLY and CDR2 is FYNNEI in the germline V gene. The CDR3 contains 15 residues. CDR3 sequence: CASSLTGTGANVLTF. The CDR3 DNA follows: TGTGCCAGCAGCCTGACAGGGACTGGGGCCAACGTCCTGACTTTC.

This clone has a count of ten or more. The chain uses TRBV6-6 and TRBJ2-7, with D perhaps matching TRBD2 (6 bases). Germline values: CDR1 MNHNY, CDR2 SVGAGI (reference sequence). The CDR3 spans 15 residues. V lost 2 bases and J lost 3, with 14 bases in between. The CDR3 is CASSYGTGEGYEQYF. CDR3 sequence (DNA): TGTGCCAGCAGTTACGGGACGGGAGAAGGCTACGAGCAGTACTTC.

This clone has a handful of counts. The junction departs from the called germline gene at one end, perhaps through a read error. This chain links TRBV6-6 with TRBJ1-1; possibly TRBD1 for D (6 bases). This CDR3 has 17 residues. The V gene's germline CDR1 is MNHNY and CDR2 SVGAGI (reference sequence). CDR3 nucleotides: TGTGCCAGCATTTACTCGTCGGGTACGCGGGGGCCCGCTGAAGCTTTCTTT. Translating it yields CASIYSSGTRGPAEAFF.

This clone showed up many times. The rearrangement joins TRBV20-1 to TRBJ2-3; 10 nucleotides match TRBD2. The germline V gene encodes CDR1 DFQATT and CDR2 SNEGSKA (reference sequence). The junction had 12 bases not matched to a gene; V was cut back by 6 bases and J by 6 bases. The CDR3 is 15 amino acids. The CDR3 reads CSATNLAGVGDTQYF. The CDR3, as DNA: TGCAGTGCCACGAATCTAGCGGGAGTAGGGGATACGCAGTATTTT.

Many counts were recorded for this clone. The V gene is TRBV7-2, the J gene TRBJ2-1; D may be TRBD1 (5 bases). Germline lookup yields CDR1 SGHTA and CDR2 FQGNSA. Trimming cost V 4 bases and J 2 bases, with 18 bases left between them. CDR3 length equals 17 residues. CDR3 amino acids: CASSSPLPADTYNEQFF. The CDR3 DNA is TGTGCCAGCAGCTCCCCCCTCCCGGCGGACACCTACAATGAGCAGTTCTTC.

This chain uses TRBV30 with TRBJ2-1, with 7 bases matching TRBD1. This CDR3 comprises 15 residues. The V gene end was trimmed by 4 bases and the J gene end by 5 bases; junction bases not matched to a gene: 11. Germline assignment: CDR1 GTSNPN and CDR2 SVGIG (reference sequence). CDR3 sequence (DNA): TGTGCCTGGATCGGGGTAGGGGGCAGAGACAATGAGCAGTTCTTC. This sequence encodes CAWIGVGGRDNEQFF. Full variable domain (outside the CDR3, taken from reference TRBV30 and TRBJ2-1): SQTIHQWPATLVQPVGSPLSLECTVEGTSNPNLYWYRQAAGRGLQLLFYSVGIGQISSEVPQNLSASRPQDRQFILSSKKLLLSDSGFYLCAWIGVGGRDNEQFFGPGTRLTVL.

Many counts were recorded for this clone. This chain joins TRBV5-1 and TRBJ2-2, with 7 bases fitting TRBD1. Germline-derived CDR1 and CDR2 are SGHRS and YFSETQ. V was pared by 1 base and J by 2 bases, with 2 bases of the junction left unmatched. The length of the CDR3 is 15 residues. CDR3 sequence reads: CASSLRQGNTGELFF. For the CDR3, the DNA is TGCGCCAGCAGCTTGCGACAGGGAAACACCGGGGAGCTGTTTTTT.

This clone was observed at least ten times. The rearrangement links TRBV7-2 to TRBJ1-2; 9 positions agree with TRBD1. The V segment lost 5 bases and the J segment 8 bases; nucleotides outside the gene matches: 3. The CDR3 covers 12 residues. The germline V gene encodes CDR1 SGHTA and CDR2 FQGNSA. The CDR3 loop is CASSSGQGGYTF. In nucleotides, the CDR3 is TGTGCCAGCAGCAGTGGACAGGGGGGCTACACCTTC.

This clone was detected ten times or more. Other DNA sequences in this sample translate to the same CDR3. This chain uses TRBV13 with TRBJ2-7; D call uncertain. Germline CDR1 is PRHDT and CDR2 is FYEKMQ (reference sequence). The CDR3 is 14 amino acids. V lost 3 bases, J lost 7 bases, and 16 bases lay in between. CDR3 protein: CASSLGTNLGEQYF. The DNA of the CDR3 is TGTGCCAGCAGCTTGGGTACGAATCTGGGTGAGCAGTACTTC.

This clone was counted many times. Distinct nucleotide sequences in the sample also encode this CDR3. The rearrangement uses TRBV12-3 or TRBV12-4 and TRBJ1-1, with 9 positions matching TRBD1. Trimming cost V 5 bases and J 1 base; bases outside gene matches: 2. This CDR3 is 14 amino acids long. The CDR3 DNA reads TGTGCCAGCAGTCTGGGACAGGGGAACACTGAAGCTTTCTTT. Amino acid sequence: CASSLGQGNTEAFF.

This clone was recorded at least ten times. Written as DNA, the CDR3 is TGTGCCAGCAGCCCCGATGGCGGGAGGGTCAACTACGAGCAGTACTTC. It is translated as CASSPDGGRVNYEQYF. The V gene is TRBV5-4, the J gene TRBJ2-7; 9 nucleotides line up with TRBD2. Germline values: CDR1 SGHNT, CDR2 YYREEE (reference sequence). Trimming at V came to 4 bases and at J to 3 bases, leaving 11 bases not matched to a gene. The length of the CDR3 is 16 residues.

This clone was counted between two and nine times. A much more abundant neighbour one base away suggests this may be a read error. Other nucleotide sequences from this sample produce the same CDR3. The CDR3 region is CASSLATGYEQYF. The CDR3 region has the DNA TGTGCCAGCAGCTTGGCTACAGGGTACGAGCAGTACTTC. J is TRBJ2-7 and V is TRBV5-4; D may be TRBD1 (6 bases). CDR3 length: 13 residues. Trimming shortened V by 0 bases and J by 4 bases, and 8 bases separated the two germline ends. Germline V CDR1 and CDR2: SGHNT, YYREEE (reference sequence).